One and the same sample provided the 17 T cell receptor beta chains below, sequenced in a study of graft-versus-host responses after intestinal transplantation (dated by TCRdb to the early 2020s). This specimen's time point label, per the study, means: cells obtained before transplantation from donor or recipient. Libraries were prepared through the immunoSEQ multiplex PCR assay. TCRdb took this table from immuneACCESS and kept in-frame rearrangements with V and J called. Such tables lack part of the clones; where checked against another copy, unresolved V genes explain under half of the gap, and the rest is unexplained. The sample contains about 94,000 clones, roughly nine tenths of them found a single time. Nearly 0.5% of the sample is in the top ten clones. Antigens of these TCRs are unknown. Sequencing used unstimulated CD8+ T cells sorted from spleen or lymph node cells, obtained before intestinal transplant. The receptor source for this set is a human donor who received an intestinal transplant.

V and J are TRBV18 and TRBJ2-1; perhaps TRBD1 as D (6 bases). CDR1 and CDR2 (germline): KGHSH, LQKENI. This CDR3 is built from 14 residues. V was pared by 2 bases and J by 8 bases, with 13 bases between. The CDR3 DNA reads TGTGCCAGCTCACCAGGCAGGGGTAGGGATGAGCAGTTCTTC. Residues: CASSPGRGRDEQFF.

V and J are TRBV27 and TRBJ2-7, with D maybe TRBD2 (6 bases). The length of the CDR3 is 16 residues. Germline V CDR1 and CDR2: MNHEY, SMNVEV (reference sequence). Trimming pared 0 bases from V and 3 bases from J, leaving 15 bases between. DNA for the CDR3: TGTGCCAGCAGTTTATCCTGGGACTCTTTTCGCTACGAGCAGTACTTC. It is translated as CASSLSWDSFRYEQYF.

This clone was seen only once. The gene calls are TRBV7-9 and TRBJ1-6; 10 nucleotides line up with TRBD1. Unmatched junction bases numbered 9, after V lost 5 bases and J lost 8 bases. The CDR3 sequence is 16 residues long. The germline V gene has CDR1 SEHNR and CDR2 FQNEAQ (reference sequence). The CDR3 DNA is TGTGCCAGCAGCCCCCAGACAGGGGGCGGTGATTCACCCCTCCACTTT. Translating gives CASSPQTGGGDSPLHF.

The chain recombines TRBV19 with TRBJ1-4; tentatively, D is TRBD1 (5 bases). With 6 bases removed from V and 0 bases from J, the gap between germline ends came to 17 bases. The CDR3 has 17 amino acids. CDR1 and CDR2 (germline): LNHDA, SQIVND (reference sequence). The CDR3 DNA follows: TGTGCCAGTAGGCGGGGGGGTCTTATAGCAACTAATGAAAAACTGTTTTTT. Translating gives CASRRGGLIATNEKLFF.

The chain is built from TRBV10-2 and TRBJ2-7; D possibly corresponds to TRBD1 (6 bases). This CDR3 is 14 amino acids long. Germline CDR1 and CDR2: WSHSY and SAAADI. V gave up 2 bases and J gave up 0 bases, with 8 bases separating them. The CDR3 loop is CASSEGQSSYEQYF. In DNA, the CDR3 is TGCGCCAGCAGTGAGGGACAGAGCTCCTACGAGCAGTACTTC.

This clone came up once. The rearrangement uses TRBV7-8 and TRBJ1-3; a possible D gene is TRBD1 (6 bases). V lost 5 bases, J lost 8 bases, and 22 bases lay in between. This CDR3 comprises 16 residues. Germline V gene sequence: CDR1 SGHVS, CDR2 FQNEAQ. CDR3 sequence reads: CASSLRHGGAFDTIYF. CDR3 coding DNA: TGTGCCAGCAGCCTTAGGCACGGGGGGGCTTTCGACACCATATATTTT.

The rearrangement links TRBV2 to TRBJ2-3; D perhaps matches TRBD1 (6 bases). There are 15 residues in the CDR3. Germline CDR1 reads SNHLY; CDR2 reads FYNNEI. V lost 0 bases and J 2 bases, leaving 9 bases between the germline ends. CDR3 in DNA: TGTGCCAGCAGTGAAGCCGGACAGACCACAGATACGCAGTATTTT. Translation gives CASSEAGQTTDTQYF.

The chain has TRBV5-1 and TRBJ1-1; D is unresolved. CDR3 size: 14 residues. The ends were cut back, 0 bases at V and 7 bases at J, with 13 bases in the middle. Germline assignment: CDR1 SGHRS and CDR2 YFSETQ. In DNA, the CDR3 is TGCGCCAGCAGCTTGGAAGGTATCGGGGATGAAGCTTTCTTT. Translating it yields CASSLEGIGDEAFF.

The chain links TRBV5-6 to TRBJ2-3; D remains ambiguous. The CDR3 has 17 amino acids. From germline, CDR1 is SGHDT and CDR2 YYEEEE. The germline V and J ends were trimmed by 0 bases and 1 base, with 15 bases remaining between them. CDR3 loop: CASSLAPPGAGTDTQYF. In DNA, the CDR3 is TGTGCCAGCAGCTTGGCCCCTCCCGGTGCCGGCACAGATACGCAGTATTTT.

The rearrangement joins TRBV28 to TRBJ2-3; D is possibly TRBD2 (6 bases). V lost 7 bases and J 11 bases, leaving 13 bases between the germline ends. Germline assignment: CDR1 MDHEN and CDR2 SYDVKM. This CDR3 region has 11 residues. CDR3 sequence reads: CASTPGVVQYF. CDR3 coding DNA: TGTGCCAGCACCCCGGGGGTGGTGCAGTATTTT. The whole variable domain, remainder taken from reference TRBV28 and TRBJ2-3, is DVKVTQSSRYLVKRTGEKVFLECVQDMDHENMFWYRQDPGLGLRLIYFSYDVKMKEKGDIPEGYSVSREKKERFSLILESASTNQTSMYLCASTPGVVQYFGPGTRLTVL.

V and J are TRBV7-9 and TRBJ2-3; 10 positions match TRBD2. This CDR3 comprises 16 residues. Germline CDR1 is SEHNR and CDR2 is FQNEAQ (reference sequence). Germline trimming cut 2 bases from V and 3 bases from J; bases unmatched to any gene: 5. The CDR3 coding sequence is TGTGCCAGCAGCTTACCTACTAGCGGGGAAACAGATACGCAGTATTTT. Its protein is CASSLPTSGETDTQYF. Drawing the rest from reference TRBV7-9 and TRBJ2-3, the complete variable domain is DTGVSQNPRHKITKRGQNVTFRCDPISEHNRLYWYRQTLGQGPEFLTYFQNEAQLEKSRLLSDRFSAERPKGSFSTLEIQRTEQGDSAMYLCASSLPTSGETDTQYFGPGTRLTVL.

This chain uses TRBV27 with TRBJ1-1; TRBD1 agrees at 9 bases. V shed 8 bases, J shed 5 bases, and the junction held 3 bases outside the gene matches. The CDR3 is made up of 12 amino acids. Looked up from germline, CDR1 is MNHEY and CDR2 is SMNVEV (reference sequence). CDR3 in DNA: TGTGCCAGCCGGACAGGGGTGACTGAAGCTTTCTTT. It codes for CASRTGVTEAFF.

J is TRBJ2-7 and V is TRBV28, with TRBD2 as a possible D gene (5 bases). The CDR3 spans 11 residues. V was trimmed by 10 bases and J by 0 bases, leaving 7 bases between them. Germline-derived CDR1 and CDR2 are MDHEN and SYDVKM. The CDR3 DNA reads TGTGCCACCCGGGGCTCCTACGAGCAGTACTTC. It codes for CATRGSYEQYF.

The sample holds a few counts of this clone. The chain couples TRBV5-6 to TRBJ1-5; D is undetermined. Per the germline V gene, CDR1 is SGHDT and CDR2 is YYEEEE. The CDR3 length is 13 residues. Trimming left V 2 bases short and J 5 bases short, with 8 bases between. The CDR3 spells CASSFGVDQPQHF. CDR3 DNA sequence: TGTGCCAGCAGCTTCGGGGTGGATCAGCCCCAGCATTTT.

This clone was recorded once. The V call is TRBV7-9, the J call TRBJ2-2; 11 nucleotides align to TRBD2. This CDR3 region has 16 residues. Germline V gene sequence: CDR1 SEHNR, CDR2 FQNEAQ (reference sequence). Trimming took 5 bases from V and 0 from J; bases not matched to a gene: 2. CDR3 nucleotide sequence: TGTGCCAGCAGCCCGACTAGCGGGACGAACACCGGGGAGCTGTTTTTT. Translation: CASSPTSGTNTGELFF.

The rearrangement joins TRBV21-1 to TRBJ1-1; the table's D call, TRBD1, has no DNA check behind it. TRBV21-1 is labeled a pseudogene. The CDR3 covers 17 residues. The CDR3 reads CASSKEMWDRGNTEAFF. For the CDR3, the DNA is TGTGCCAGCAGCAAAGAAATGTGGGACAGGGGGAACACTGAAGCTTTCTTT.

The chain has TRBV10-2 and TRBJ1-3; D possibly corresponds to TRBD1 (6 bases). The CDR3 contains 16 residues. Germline V gene sequence: CDR1 WSHSY, CDR2 SAAADI. Trimming removed 1 base from V and 0 bases from J, with 10 bases in between. The chain's CDR3 is CASSEWGPSSGNTIYF. The CDR3 DNA follows: TGCGCCAGCAGTGAGTGGGGGCCTAGCTCTGGAAACACCATATATTTT.